Below are 21 T cell receptor beta chains sequenced from a single sample in a study of control samples from healthy donors and cancer patients. TCRdb's copy holds only in-frame clones and misses some; the assay was immunoSEQ multiplex PCR. The table shows 100,000 to 150,000 clones, with over 85% occurring only once. The sequenced material came from blood. Every receptor here comes from a man younger than 30 in good health.

The rearrangement uses TRBV30 and TRBJ2-1; 9 bases map to TRBD2. Germline CDR1 and CDR2: GTSNPN and SVGIG (reference sequence). V lost 4 bases and J lost 2; bases outside the gene matches: 3. The CDR3 consists of 14 residues. The CDR3 here is CAWTERGAYNEQFF. The DNA of the CDR3 is TGTGCCTGGACCGAGCGGGGGGCCTACAATGAGCAGTTCTTC. The variable domain in full, with the rest retrieved from reference TRBV30 and TRBJ2-1, is SQTIHQWPATLVQPVGSPLSLECTVEGTSNPNLYWYRQAAGRGLQLLFYSVGIGQISSEVPQNLSASRPQDRQFILSSKKLLLSDSGFYLCAWTERGAYNEQFFGPGTRLTVL.

V gene TRBV7-2 combines with J gene TRBJ2-7, with TRBD1 identical over 10 bases. Looked up from germline, CDR1 is SGHTA and CDR2 is FQGNSA. This CDR3 has 14 residues. J was trimmed by 8 bases and V by 5 bases; bases with no gene match: 9. The CDR3 loop is CASSQDRGDSKQYF. Written as DNA, the CDR3 is TGTGCCAGCAGCCAGGACAGGGGGGATAGTAAGCAGTACTTC.

The V and J genes are TRBV7-9 and TRBJ2-5; D may match TRBD1 or TRBD2 (5 bases each). CDR3 length: 13 residues. V was pared by 2 bases and J by 5 bases, with 9 bases between. The germline gives CDR1 SEHNR, CDR2 FQNEAQ (reference sequence). The CDR3 protein is CASSLNWGETQYF. CDR3 sequence (DNA): TGTGCCAGCAGCTTAAACTGGGGGGAGACCCAGTACTTC.

This chain uses TRBV11-3 with TRBJ2-3, with 7 bases that match TRBD1. Germline CDR1 SGHNT, CDR2 YENEEA. The CDR3 runs 15 residues. J gave up 6 bases and V 0 bases, and 6 bases lay outside the gene matches. CDR3 loop: CASSLDFRGWDTQYF. CDR3 nucleotide sequence: TGTGCCAGCAGCTTAGATTTCAGGGGGTGGGATACGCAGTATTTT. Looking up the rest from reference TRBV11-3 and TRBJ2-3 gives the full variable domain: EAGVVQSPRYKIIEKKQPVAFWCNPISGHNTLYWYLQNLGQGPELLIRYENEEAVDDSQLPKDRFSAERLKGVDSTLKIQPAELGDSAVYLCASSLDFRGWDTQYFGPGTRLTVL.

The J gene is TRBJ2-1, the V gene TRBV9; possible D gene TRBD2, 5 bases. With 0 bases removed from V and 0 bases from J, the gap between germline ends came to 10 bases. The CDR3 runs to 16 residues. The germline CDR1 and CDR2 sequences are SGDLS and YYNGEE. The CDR3, as DNA: TGTGCCAGCAGCGTAGAGGGAGAGAACTCCTACAATGAGCAGTTCTTC. The encoded protein is CASSVEGENSYNEQFF.

The chain recombines TRBV20-1 with TRBJ2-3; D may be TRBD2 (5 bases). Trimming took 6 bases from V and 4 from J, leaving 8 bases between them. CDR1 and CDR2 (germline): DFQATT, SNEGSKA (reference sequence). The CDR3 totals 11 residues. CDR3 bases: TGCAGTGCGGAACTAGCAGATACGCAGTATTTT. It codes for CSAELADTQYF.

The chain links TRBV23-1 to TRBJ2-5; the match to TRBD2 covers 8 bases. TRBV23-1 is given ORF status, its function remaining uncertain. There are 15 residues in the CDR3. V gave up 1 base and J gave up 9 bases; unmatched junction bases: 10. CDR3 amino acids: CASSQCSSGGEAQYF. CDR3 DNA sequence: TGCGCCAGCAGTCAATGCAGTTCGGGGGGGGAGGCCCAGTACTTC.

This clone has a handful of counts. V and J are TRBV6-2 or TRBV6-3 and TRBJ2-3; D possibly corresponds to TRBD2 (6 bases). The germline V gene has CDR1 MNHEY and CDR2 SVGEGT. The CDR3 has 17 amino acids. V lost 5 bases and J lost 2, with 20 bases in between. In DNA form, the CDR3 reads TGTGCCAGCAGTACACCAGAAAAGGGAGGCCACACAGATACGCAGTATTTT. This encodes CASSTPEKGGHTDTQYF.

This chain uses TRBV18 with TRBJ2-3, with 12 nucleotides matching TRBD2. V gave up 3 bases and J gave up 6 bases; unmatched junction bases: 4. The CDR3 consists of 15 residues. From germline, CDR1 is KGHSH and CDR2 LQKENI. Written as DNA, the CDR3 is TGTGCCAGCTCACCTGCCGGACTAGCGGGGGATACGCAGTATTTT. This encodes CASSPAGLAGDTQYF.

This clone was seen just once. The V gene is TRBV10-3, the J gene TRBJ2-1; D may correspond to TRBD1 or TRBD2 (5 bases each). Germline-derived CDR1 and CDR2 are ENHRY and SYGVKD. The germline V and J ends were trimmed by 4 bases and 8 bases, with 33 bases remaining between them. The CDR3 is made up of 20 amino acids. Written as DNA, the CDR3 is TGTGCCATCAGTGGCCCCGGGGCTTTTACCCTAACCAGTCGAAACGATGAGCAGTTCTTC. This sequence encodes CAISGPGAFTLTSRNDEQFF.

This chain links TRBV28 with TRBJ1-1; D remains unclear. The V and J ends lost 3 bases and 11 bases respectively, with 10 bases between them. From germline, CDR1 is MDHEN and CDR2 SYDVKM. The CDR3 consists of 11 residues. The CDR3 DNA sequence: TGTGCCAGCAGTTTCGAGGGTCGGGCTTTCTTT. As protein: CASSFEGRAFF.

The chain couples TRBV25-1 to TRBJ2-5, with 8 bases fitting TRBD2. The ends lost 2 bases at V and 4 bases at J; junction bases unmatched: 0. Germline V gives CDR1 MGHDK, CDR2 SYGVNS. The CDR3 sequence is 13 residues long. The CDR3 region is CASSEAGGETQYF. The CDR3 coding sequence is TGTGCCAGCAGTGAAGCGGGGGGAGAGACCCAGTACTTC.

The gene calls are TRBV6-5 and TRBJ2-5, with a tentative D call TRBD1 (5 bases). Germline CDR1 is MNHEY and CDR2 is SVGAGI. This CDR3 comprises 15 residues. V was trimmed by 5 bases and J by 9 bases, leaving 22 bases between them. CDR3 sequence reads: CASSLDRYQEAAQYF. CDR3 coding DNA: TGTGCCAGCAGTCTCGACAGATACCAAGAGGCGGCCCAGTACTTC.

The chain employs TRBV19 and TRBJ1-5; no reliable D call. The CDR3 contains 15 residues. Between the trimmed V and J ends, which lost 4 bases and 2 bases, there was a span of 12 bases. The germline CDR1 and CDR2 sequences are LNHDA and SQIVND (reference sequence). The CDR3 nucleotides read TGTGCCAGTAGTACCAGTGGAACAGGCAATCAGCCCCAGCATTTT. Translation gives CASSTSGTGNQPQHF.

The V call is TRBV5-5, the J call TRBJ1-1, with D unclear. V was pared by 2 bases and J by 0 bases, with 5 bases between. The CDR3 runs 13 residues. The V gene's germline CDR1 is SGHKS and CDR2 YYEKEE (reference sequence). The CDR3 loop is CASSLQMNTEAFF. The CDR3 DNA reads as TGTGCCAGCAGCTTACAGATGAACACTGAAGCTTTCTTT.

This chain uses TRBV4-1 with TRBJ2-1; the D gene is possibly TRBD2 (5 bases). The germline V and J ends were trimmed by 4 bases and 9 bases, with 19 bases remaining between them. The CDR3 runs 15 residues. Germline CDR1 and CDR2: MGHRA and YSYEKL. Here the CDR3 reads CASSPRYRDSGEQFF. CDR3 nucleotide sequence: TGCGCCAGCAGCCCCCGCTATCGGGATTCGGGTGAGCAGTTCTTC.

The rearrangement uses TRBV10-3 and TRBJ1-2, with 7 positions matching TRBD1. Germline V gene sequence: CDR1 ENHRY, CDR2 SYGVKD. V lost 4 bases to trimming and J lost 3 bases; unmatched junction nucleotides: 8. The CDR3 consists of 15 residues. CDR3 in amino acids: CAISAVTGSDYGYTF. The CDR3 bases are TGTGCCATCAGTGCCGTGACAGGGTCGGACTATGGCTACACCTTC.

DNA of the CDR3: TGTGCCAGCAGCGCTACACTGGGGTCAGATACGCAGTATTTT. This encodes CASSATLGSDTQYF. The chain is built from TRBV7-3 and TRBJ2-3; no clear D. The CDR3 covers 14 residues. CDR1 is SGHTA, CDR2 FQGTGA, per germline. Trimming took 5 bases from V and 4 from J, leaving 13 bases between them. Full variable domain (missing parts from reference TRBV7-3 and TRBJ2-3): GAGVSQTPSNKVTEKGKYVELRCDPISGHTALYWYRQSLGQGPEFLIYFQGTGAADDSGLPNDRFFAVRPEGSVSTLKIQRTERGDSAVYLCASSATLGSDTQYFGPGTRLTVL.

This clone came up once. J is TRBJ1-2 and V is TRBV9; D ambiguous. Germline V gene data show CDR1 as SGDLS and CDR2 as YYNGEE. The CDR3 is made up of 13 amino acids. Trimming removed 4 bases at V and 4 bases at J, with 11 bases between. In DNA, the CDR3 is TGTGCCAGCAGCAACGATCTAGTCTATGGCTACACCTTC. This translates into CASSNDLVYGYTF.

The chain employs TRBV19 and TRBJ2-7; D is undetermined. Trimming stripped 3 bases from V and 2 bases from J, with 5 bases between. The CDR3 has 12 amino acids. CDR1 and CDR2 from the germline V gene are LNHDA and SQIVND (reference sequence). CDR3 sequence: CASSIPPYEQYF. CDR3 coding DNA: TGTGCCAGTAGTATCCCACCCTACGAGCAGTACTTC.

The V and J genes are TRBV10-3 and TRBJ2-7; 10 nucleotides agree with TRBD1. CDR1 is ENHRY and CDR2 is SYGVKD in the germline V gene. V lost 9 bases, J lost 0 bases, and 2 bases stayed unmatched. This CDR3 contains 13 residues. The CDR3 DNA reads TGTGCCATTGGACAGGGGGTCTCCTACGAGCAGTACTTC. This translates into CAIGQGVSYEQYF.